The 4 T cell receptor beta chains given below trace back to one sample, sequenced in a study of memory CD4+ T cells and cytomegalovirus serostatus. The method was immunoSEQ multiplex PCR; TCRdb's version includes in-frame clones alone and lacks a portion of them. This table holds about 52,000 clones, about 80% found once. The sort gate was single viable CD3+CD4+CD8-CD45RO+ cells for memory CD4+ T cells. Sequenced input: memory CD4+ T cells from blood. These receptors all stem from an adult in good health and CMV-seropositive.

CDR3 sequence reads: CASSEAGVGPLHF. CDR3 coding DNA: TGTGCCAGCAGTGAAGCGGGGGTAGGACCCCTCCACTTT. The chain is built from TRBV2 and TRBJ1-6; D may be TRBD1 (5 bases). Trimming shortened V by 0 bases and J by 12 bases, and 9 bases separated the two germline ends. The CDR3 has 13 residues. Per germline, CDR1 SNHLY and CDR2 FYNNEI.

V is TRBV25-1 and J is TRBJ2-2; the D gene is possibly TRBD2 (6 bases). The CDR3 has 16 residues. Germline CDR1 is MGHDK and CDR2 is SYGVNS. V was shortened by 5 bases and J by 7 bases, with 20 bases between the two germline ends. This CDR3 reads CASSLPLGGSGGELFF. Here the CDR3 DNA reads TGTGCCAGCAGTCTCCCGTTGGGAGGCTCGGGCGGGGAGCTGTTTTTT.

In this sample, this clone turned up once. The chain is built from TRBV30 and TRBJ2-5; D uncertain. V was shortened by 1 base and J by 1 base, with 10 bases between the two germline ends. Germline V gives CDR1 GTSNPN, CDR2 SVGIG (reference sequence). There are 14 residues in the CDR3. The CDR3 region is CAWSGIGFQETQYF. The CDR3 DNA reads TGTGCCTGGAGTGGAATCGGATTCCAAGAGACCCAGTACTTC.

As to this clone: Other DNA sequences in the same sample also yield this CDR3. This sequence joins TRBV19 and TRBJ1-1, with D tentatively TRBD1 (6 bases). Germline V gives CDR1 LNHDA, CDR2 SQIVND (reference sequence). V gave up 3 bases and J gave up 6 bases, with 14 bases separating them. The CDR3 length is 14 residues. The CDR3 coding sequence is TGTGCCAGTAGTATTGGGGGTGGGGGCCCTGAAGCTTTCTTT. Protein: CASSIGGGGPEAFF.